Described below is a single TCR beta chain sequence and its context. The data originate from a study of T cells in Graves' hyperthyroidism and ophthalmopathy. Deletions cut 8 bases from V and 4 bases from J, with 18 bases between. In germline, CDR1 is ENHRY, CDR2 SYGVKD. This CDR3 contains 15 residues. TCR beta CDR3 regions were amplified from RNA. Primed by the HTBI set, a first-round RT-PCR was run on the TCR CDR3. TCRdb called the multiplex PCR reads again in MiXCR, with one record for every CDR3 protein. This sample yields 550,000 to 700,000 distinct CDR3 sequences, of which roughly 15% are seen a single time; about 4% belongs to the top ten. Clinical Activity Scores of at least 3, NOSPECS grades of at least 4 and durations under 3 months characterized ophthalmopathy patients. Fresh peripheral blood, 7.5 to 10 ml, yielded the PBMCs.

The sequence was obtained from a woman aged 40 to 50 with Graves' ophthalmopathy. Sequencing used blood. The V call is TRBV10-3, the J call TRBJ1-5; D might be TRBD1 (6 bases). The CDR3 DNA reads TGTGCCATCTCCCCGGGGGGGGCAGCAAATCAGCCCCAGCATTTT. Protein: CAISPGGAANQPQHF.